The 17 T cell receptor beta chains below come from one sample, sequenced in a study of cytomegalovirus exposure and HLA in healthy donors. Researchers ran the PCR with 60 Vbeta and 13 Jbeta primers. TCRdb's table, derived via immunoSEQ multiplex PCR, lists solely in-frame clones and lacks some. The data show 200,000 to 250,000 clones, 65% to 85% seen once. Sequencing used PBMCs. These TCRs come from a man aged 45 to 65 in good health and CMV-seronegative.

The J gene is TRBJ2-7, the V gene TRBV29-1; D is unclear. This CDR3 is built from 12 residues. Trimming cost V 1 base and J 7 bases, with 11 bases left between them. Per the germline V gene, CDR1 is SQVTM and CDR2 is ANQGSEA. The CDR3 DNA reads as TGCAGCGTTGAAGGTCCCGGTCGGGAGCAGTACTTC. This encodes CSVEGPGREQYF.

The chain employs TRBV18 and TRBJ2-5; 10 positions agree with TRBD2. The CDR3 is 17 residues long. In germline, CDR1 is KGHSH, CDR2 LQKENI. V lost 1 base to trimming and J lost 5 bases; unmatched junction nucleotides: 10. The CDR3 region has the DNA TGTGCCAGCTCACCACTATACCAGCGGGAGGGCCCGGAGACCCAGTACTTC. Translated, it gives CASSPLYQREGPETQYF.

V usage is TRBV27 and J usage is TRBJ2-5, with 9 bases aligning to TRBD1. Germline loops: CDR1 MNHEY, CDR2 SMNVEV (reference sequence). V dropped 0 bases and J dropped 4; count of bases not matched to a gene: 3. The CDR3 length is 15 residues. CDR3 nucleotides: TGTGCCAGCAGTTTATCCCGGGACAGGGTAGAGACCCAGTACTTC. It translates to CASSLSRDRVETQYF.

The gene calls are TRBV5-1 and TRBJ2-7; 7 bases fit TRBD1. The CDR3 extends over 13 amino acids. J gave up 4 bases and V 3 bases, and 4 bases lay outside the gene matches. CDR1 and CDR2 (germline): SGHRS, YFSETQ. The CDR3 region is CASSYGTEYEQYF. CDR3 nucleotides: TGCGCCAGCAGCTACGGGACAGAGTACGAGCAGTACTTC.

This clone came up a few times. The V and J genes are TRBV2 and TRBJ2-3, with D maybe TRBD1 (5 bases). The CDR3 is made up of 13 amino acids. Trimming left V 8 bases short and J 6 bases short, with 15 bases between. Germline V gene lookup returns CDR1 SNHLY and CDR2 FYNNEI. The CDR3 DNA reads as TGTGCCAGCCCCATGGGGCGAAGCGATACGCAGTATTTT. The encoded protein is CASPMGRSDTQYF.

The chain links TRBV11-2 to TRBJ2-7; 7 bases are shared with TRBD2. J was trimmed by 5 bases and V by 2 bases; bases with no gene match: 9. There are 15 residues in the CDR3. Per the germline V gene, CDR1 is SGHAT and CDR2 is FQNNGV. CDR3 coding DNA: TGTGCCAGCAGCTTATCCTGGGGGGGTCAGGACGAGCAGTACTTC. Protein: CASSLSWGGQDEQYF.

CDR3: CASSIAGSPLAKNIQYF. DNA of the CDR3: TGTGCCAGTAGTATAGCCGGGTCTCCCCTAGCCAAAAACATTCAGTACTTC. This chain uses TRBV19 with TRBJ2-4; D remains unclear. This CDR3 region has 17 residues. Germline assignment: CDR1 LNHDA and CDR2 SQIVND (reference sequence). Trimming removed 1 base from V and 0 bases from J, with 13 bases in between.

In this sample, this clone turned up a few times. The genes are TRBV6-5 and TRBJ1-1, with TRBD1 identical over 7 bases. Germline V gene data show CDR1 as MNHEY and CDR2 as SVGAGI. The CDR3 runs 14 residues. Trimming took 5 bases from V and 2 from J; bases not matched to a gene: 5. For the CDR3, the DNA is TGTGCCAGCAGTAACGACAGGGTCAACACTGAAGCTTTCTTT. Translation gives CASSNDRVNTEAFF.

This clone was picked up one time. V is TRBV5-1 and J is TRBJ2-5; D is ambiguous. Per the germline V gene, CDR1 is SGHRS and CDR2 is YFSETQ. The CDR3 totals 14 residues. Trimming took 0 bases from V and 2 from J, leaving 8 bases between them. CDR3 loop: CASSLGGTQETQYF. CDR3 DNA: TGCGCCAGCAGCTTGGGAGGAACACAAGAGACCCAGTACTTC.

This clone was counted between two and nine times. The J gene is TRBJ2-3, the V gene TRBV6-5; D perhaps matches TRBD1 (6 bases). CDR3 length: 13 amino acids. Trimming stripped 4 bases from V and 4 bases from J, with 9 bases between. Germline V gene sequence: CDR1 MNHEY, CDR2 SVGAGI. The CDR3 spells CASSLGGADTQYF. CDR3 sequence (DNA): TGTGCCAGCAGTTTAGGGGGAGCAGATACGCAGTATTTT.

This chain joins TRBV7-9 and TRBJ2-7, with TRBD1 as a possible D gene (6 bases). Germline V gene data show CDR1 as SEHNR and CDR2 as FQNEAQ (reference sequence). The CDR3 spans 14 residues. The V end was cut by 1 base, the J end by 3 bases, with 10 bases between. CDR3 sequence: CASSLDRAIYEQYF. The DNA for the CDR3 is TGTGCCAGCAGCTTAGACAGGGCCATCTACGAGCAGTACTTC.

This clone was seen many times. V is TRBV28 and J is TRBJ2-6, with 8 bases lining up with TRBD1. V shed 4 bases and J 1 base; nucleotides not matched to a gene: 3. The V gene's germline CDR1 is MDHEN and CDR2 SYDVKM. This CDR3 spans 16 amino acids. The CDR3 sequence: CASSSGQVSGANVLTF. The CDR3 DNA sequence: TGTGCCAGCAGTTCGGGACAGGTTTCTGGGGCCAACGTCCTGACTTTC.

The rearrangement joins TRBV7-9 to TRBJ1-4; D is uncertain. The V and J ends lost 4 bases and 7 bases respectively, with 7 bases between them. The germline V gene encodes CDR1 SEHNR and CDR2 FQNEAQ (reference sequence). This CDR3 has 12 residues. This chain's CDR3 is CASSSGSEKLFF. The CDR3 region has the DNA TGTGCCAGCAGCTCCGGGAGTGAAAAACTGTTTTTT.

The rearrangement joins TRBV19 to TRBJ2-2; D might be TRBD2 (6 bases). Germline V gene sequence: CDR1 LNHDA, CDR2 SQIVND (reference sequence). Between the trimmed V and J ends, which lost 2 bases and 6 bases, there was a span of 10 bases. The CDR3 spans 14 residues. CDR3 region: CASSISAGPGELFF. In DNA, the CDR3 is TGTGCCAGTAGTATATCGGCGGGACCCGGGGAGCTGTTTTTT.

The chain recombines TRBV6-6 with TRBJ1-3, with TRBD1 matching 8 bases. CDR1 is MNHNY, CDR2 SVGAGI, per germline (reference sequence). This CDR3 is built from 15 residues. Trimming removed 7 bases from V and 4 bases from J; junction bases left unmatched: 9. The CDR3 DNA sequence: TGTGCCAGCACAAAGCAGGGGGCAAAAGGAAACACCATATATTTT. Translation gives CASTKQGAKGNTIYF.

The chain carries TRBV29-1 and TRBJ2-5; 10 nucleotides match TRBD2. The CDR3 is 17 amino acids. In germline, CDR1 is SQVTM, CDR2 ANQGSEA. The junction had 14 bases not matched to a gene; V was cut back by 3 bases and J by 4 bases. The CDR3 region is CSVDEVEAGGPGETQYF. The CDR3 nucleotides are TGCAGCGTTGATGAGGTTGAAGCGGGAGGGCCCGGAGAGACCCAGTACTTC.

The chain has TRBV5-1 and TRBJ1-4, with 7 nucleotides matching TRBD1. The ends lost 0 bases at V and 6 bases at J; junction bases unmatched: 8. The CDR3 consists of 16 residues. Germline V gene lookup returns CDR1 SGHRS and CDR2 YFSETQ. The CDR3 region is CASSLAARTGYEKLFF. Here the CDR3 DNA reads TGCGCCAGCAGCTTGGCGGCGCGGACAGGTTATGAAAAACTGTTTTTT. The full variable domain, completed using reference TRBV5-1 and TRBJ1-4, is KAGVTQTPRYLIKTRGQQVTLSCSPISGHRSVSWYQQTPGQGLQFLFEYFSETQRNKGNFPGRFSGRQFSNSRSEMNVSTLELGDSALYLCASSLAARTGYEKLFFGSGTQLSVL.